Following are 17 T cell receptor beta chains from one sample sequenced in a study of blood T cell repertoires in COVID-19. The method was immunoSEQ multiplex PCR; TCRdb's version includes in-frame clones alone and lacks a portion of them. The sample contains tens of thousands of clones, over 75% of which appear only once. The sample was peripheral blood. The source is a human donor in a cohort sampled during active COVID-19.

The chain recombines TRBV18 with TRBJ1-6, with D hard to call. The CDR3 consists of 15 residues. CDR1 KGHSH and CDR2 LQKENI come from the germline V gene. With 2 bases removed from V and 7 bases from J, the gap between germline ends came to 12 bases. CDR3 sequence: CASSPAGRENSPLHF. The CDR3 coding sequence is TGTGCCAGCTCACCAGCAGGACGGGAGAATTCACCCCTCCACTTT.

This chain connects TRBV2 to TRBJ2-5; TRBD2 matches at 15 bases. The germline V gene encodes CDR1 SNHLY and CDR2 FYNNEI. This CDR3 comprises 15 residues. The junction had 2 bases not matched to a gene; V was cut back by 5 bases and J by 4 bases. CDR3 coding DNA: TGTGCCAGCAGTCCGGGACTAGCGGGGGGAGAGACCCAGTACTTC. Translated, it gives CASSPGLAGGETQYF.

J is TRBJ1-5 and V is TRBV29-1; D remains unclear. CDR3 size: 13 residues. From germline, CDR1 is SQVTM and CDR2 ANQGSEA. Between the trimmed V and J ends, which lost 2 bases and 6 bases, there was a span of 11 bases. The CDR3, as DNA: TGCAGCGTTGAATTTACGCGGGGTCAGCCCCAGCATTTT. Its protein product is CSVEFTRGQPQHF.

This sequence joins TRBV27 and TRBJ1-2; 8 positions match TRBD1. The CDR3 consists of 13 residues. V gave up 6 bases and J gave up 6 bases; unmatched junction bases: 6. Germline CDR1 is MNHEY and CDR2 is SMNVEV (reference sequence). The CDR3 loop is CASRGTGWNGYTF. Written as DNA, the CDR3 is TGTGCCAGCAGGGGGACAGGATGGAATGGCTACACCTTC.

The chain joins TRBV24-1 to TRBJ2-7, with 7 bases aligning to TRBD1. Germline V CDR1 and CDR2: KGHDR, SFDVKD. The CDR3 is 15 residues long. V lost 3 bases to trimming and J lost 0 bases; unmatched junction nucleotides: 4. The chain's CDR3 is CATSDPRDSSYEQYF. The CDR3 nucleotides are TGTGCCACCAGTGATCCCCGGGACAGCTCCTACGAGCAGTACTTC.

This sequence joins TRBV19 and TRBJ1-6; TRBD1 is a possible D gene (6 bases). Trimming took off 3 bases at V and 8 bases at J, with 11 bases between the two ends. Germline values: CDR1 LNHDA, CDR2 SQIVND (reference sequence). This CDR3 is 14 amino acids long. The CDR3 bases are TGTGCCAGTAGTATGAGGGGGTTCGATTCACCCCTCCACTTT. Translated, it gives CASSMRGFDSPLHF.

This clone was seen only a few times. CDR3 region: CASSLARDRGHQPQHF. In DNA form, the CDR3 reads TGCGCCAGCAGCCTTGCCAGAGACAGGGGGCATCAGCCCCAGCATTTT. The genes are TRBV4-1 and TRBJ1-5, with TRBD1 matching 10 bases. V was clipped by 4 bases and J by 5 bases; unmatched bases: 8. The germline V gene has CDR1 MGHRA and CDR2 YSYEKL. The CDR3 is 16 amino acids.

The V gene is TRBV29-1, the J gene TRBJ2-5; 9 bases match TRBD1. With V trimmed by 1 base and J by 1 base, 7 bases remained unmatched. There are 16 residues in the CDR3. Looked up from germline, CDR1 is SQVTM and CDR2 is ANQGSEA. The CDR3 nucleotides are TGCAGCGTTGAAGGAGGAGACAGGGGGTTCCAAGAGACCCAGTACTTC. Protein: CSVEGGDRGFQETQYF.

The chain recombines TRBV13 with TRBJ1-4; TRBD1 matches at 11 bases. This CDR3 has 18 residues. J lost 3 bases, V lost 3 bases, and 9 bases had no gene match. Per germline, CDR1 PRHDT and CDR2 FYEKMQ (reference sequence). The CDR3 protein is CASSFRTGGSVANEKLFF. CDR3 nucleotides: TGTGCCAGCAGCTTCCGGACAGGGGGCTCGGTGGCTAATGAAAAACTGTTTTTT.

This clone was counted only a few times. J is TRBJ2-1 and V is TRBV10-1, with D perhaps matching TRBD1 (5 bases). CDR1 is WNHNN and CDR2 is SYGVQD in the germline V gene (reference sequence). This CDR3 contains 16 residues. V lost 6 bases, J lost 2 bases, and 17 bases lay in between. CDR3 loop: CASSQAGAGPYNEQFF. The CDR3 DNA reads as TGCGCCAGCAGCCAAGCCGGAGCAGGGCCCTACAATGAGCAGTTCTTC.

The rearrangement uses TRBV3-1 (or the pseudogene TRBV3-2) and TRBJ1-2; a weak D match, TRBD1 (6 bases). Trimming stripped 0 bases from V and 8 bases from J, with 19 bases between. Germline values: CDR1 LGHDT, CDR2 YNNKEL (reference sequence). This CDR3 spans 16 amino acids. Here the CDR3 DNA reads TGTGCCAGCAGCCAAGATCCCGGCAGGGGAGCGTCAGGCTACACCTTC. It specifies CASSQDPGRGASGYTF.

In this sample, this clone turned up a few times. J is TRBJ1-5 and V is TRBV30; TRBD1 agrees at 8 bases. The CDR3 extends over 14 amino acids. V was pared by 0 bases and J by 2 bases, with 0 bases of the junction left unmatched. Germline CDR1 reads GTSNPN; CDR2 reads SVGIG (reference sequence). CDR3 in amino acids: CAWSVTGGNQPQHF. The CDR3 nucleotides read TGTGCCTGGAGTGTGACAGGGGGCAATCAGCCCCAGCATTTT.

This clone was recorded only once. J is TRBJ2-7 and V is TRBV5-1; a weak D match, TRBD2 (5 bases). TRBJ2-5 matches the DNA end more closely, so the J call is doubtful. The CDR3 has 17 residues. Germline-derived CDR1 and CDR2 are SGHRS and YFSETQ. The CDR3 DNA follows: TGCGCCAGCAGCTCACTAGGACTGGCCAGATCGCAAGAGACCCAGTACTTC. Amino acids: CASSSLGLARSQETQYF.

The V and J genes are TRBV24-1 and TRBJ1-3, with D hard to call. This CDR3 region has 15 residues. CDR1 and CDR2 (germline): KGHDR, SFDVKD. V gave up 2 bases and J gave up 2 bases, with 9 bases separating them. The CDR3 sequence: CATSDSTATGNTIYF. The DNA for the CDR3 is TGTGCCACCAGTGATTCCACAGCAACTGGAAACACCATATATTTT.

A few counts support this clone. This rearrangement joins TRBV5-1 to TRBJ2-1; the match to TRBD1 covers 9 bases. Trimming removed 0 bases from V and 6 bases from J; junction bases left unmatched: 4. The length of the CDR3 is 15 residues. CDR1 and CDR2 from the germline V gene are SGHRS and YFSETQ. The CDR3 protein is CASSLEGQGLNEQFF. DNA of the CDR3: TGCGCCAGCAGCTTGGAGGGACAGGGCCTCAATGAGCAGTTCTTC.

The CDR3 DNA follows: TGTGCCAGCAGCTTGGCGACAGGGTGGGCGAAGACCCAGTACTTC. Translating gives CASSLATGWAKTQYF. J is TRBJ2-5 and V is TRBV5-6, with 7 bases lining up with TRBD1. Trimming removed 0 bases from V and 6 bases from J; junction bases left unmatched: 8. Germline CDR1 and CDR2: SGHDT and YYEEEE. This CDR3 contains 15 residues.

The chain uses TRBV6-5 and TRBJ2-7; D is ambiguous. The CDR3 is 13 amino acids. In germline, CDR1 is MNHEY, CDR2 SVGAGI. V was shortened by 7 bases and J by 7 bases, with 17 bases between the two germline ends. The CDR3 DNA sequence: TGTGCCAGCATCCCAACCCGTCCCGAGGAGCAGTACTTC. Protein sequence: CASIPTRPEEQYF.